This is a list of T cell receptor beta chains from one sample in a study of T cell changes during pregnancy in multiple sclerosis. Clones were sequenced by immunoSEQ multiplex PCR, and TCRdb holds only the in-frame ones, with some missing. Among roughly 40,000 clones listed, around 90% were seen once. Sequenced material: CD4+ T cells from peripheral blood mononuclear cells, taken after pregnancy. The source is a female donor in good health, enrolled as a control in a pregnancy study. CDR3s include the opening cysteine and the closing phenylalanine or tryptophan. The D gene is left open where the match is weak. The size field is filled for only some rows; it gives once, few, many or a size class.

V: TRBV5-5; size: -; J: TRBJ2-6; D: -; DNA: TGTGCCAGCAGCTTGGAGGGCCTGACCGGACAAGGGGCCAACGTCCTGACTTTC; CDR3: CASSLEGLTGQGANVLTF
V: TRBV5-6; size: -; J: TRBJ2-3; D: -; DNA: TGTGCCAGCAGCTTACTAGCAACCTCAGATACGCAGTATTTT; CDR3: CASSLLATSDTQYF
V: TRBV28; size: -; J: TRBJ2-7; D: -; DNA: TGTGCCAGCAGTTTTGGCGGACATAGCTCCTACGAGCAGTACTTC; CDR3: CASSFGGHSSYEQYF
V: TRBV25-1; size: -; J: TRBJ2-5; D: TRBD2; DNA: TGTGCCAGCAGTGAATTTGGGCTAGCGGGGTTGGAGACCCAGTACTTC; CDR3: CASSEFGLAGLETQYF
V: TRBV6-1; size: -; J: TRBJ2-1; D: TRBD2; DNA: TGTGCCAGCAGTGAATTTAGCGGGGGGGTGGATGAGCAGTTCTTC; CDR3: CASSEFSGGVDEQFF
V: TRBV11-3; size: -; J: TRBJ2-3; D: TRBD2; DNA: TGTGCCAGCAGCTTAGGGACTAGCACCGCTACGCAGTATTTT; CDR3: CASSLGTSTATQYF
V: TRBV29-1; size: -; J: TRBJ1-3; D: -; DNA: TGCAGCGTTGCTACAGGGACCCCCTGGTCTGGAAACACCATATATTTT; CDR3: CSVATGTPWSGNTIYF
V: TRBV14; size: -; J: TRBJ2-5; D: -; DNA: TGTGCCAGCAGCCTAAAGACCGGGTCTCAAGAGACCCAGTACTTC; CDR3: CASSLKTGSQETQYF
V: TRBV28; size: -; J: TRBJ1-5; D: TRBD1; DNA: TGTGCCAGCAGGTCGACAGGGGGCGAGGGACCCCAGCATTTT; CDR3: CASRSTGGEGPQHF
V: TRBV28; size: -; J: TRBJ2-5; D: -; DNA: TGTGCCAGCGGTTCCGGGGGTCGGGAAGAGACCCAGTACTTC; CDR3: CASGSGGREETQYF
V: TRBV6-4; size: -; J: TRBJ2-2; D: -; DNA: TGTGCCAGCAGAGTTAGGAGCACCGGGGAGCTGTTTTTT; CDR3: CASRVRSTGELFF
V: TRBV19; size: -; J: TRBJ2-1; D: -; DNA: TGTGCCAGTAGTATTTGGGCCAACAATGAGCAGTTCTTC; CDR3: CASSIWANNEQFF
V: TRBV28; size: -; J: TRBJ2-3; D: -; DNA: TGTGCCAGCAGTTTATCGCTCCTAGGCACAGATACGCAGTATTTT; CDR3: CASSLSLLGTDTQYF
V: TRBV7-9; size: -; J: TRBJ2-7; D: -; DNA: TGTGCCAGCAACCACGACAGCTCCTACGAGCAGTACTTC; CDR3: CASNHDSSYEQYF
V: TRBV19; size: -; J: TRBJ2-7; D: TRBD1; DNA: TGTGCCAGTAGTATACAGGGGGCGGGAGAGCAGTACTTC; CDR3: CASSIQGAGEQYF
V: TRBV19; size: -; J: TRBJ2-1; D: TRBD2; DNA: TGTGCCACTCGGGTGGCTAGCGGGAATGTGCGCAATGAGCAGTTCTTC; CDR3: CATRVASGNVRNEQFF
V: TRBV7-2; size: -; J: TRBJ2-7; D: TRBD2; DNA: TGTGCCAGCAGCTTTGTAGCGGGAGGCTATTACGAGCAGTACTTC; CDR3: CASSFVAGGYYEQYF
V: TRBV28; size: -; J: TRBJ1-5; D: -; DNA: TGTGCCAGCGCCGACAGGTACAATCAGCCCCAGCATTTT; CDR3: CASADRYNQPQHF
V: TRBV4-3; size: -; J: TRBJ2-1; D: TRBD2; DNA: TGCGCCAGCTCAAAGGGGCTAGCGGGAAGAAATGAGCAGTTCTTC; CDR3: CASSKGLAGRNEQFF
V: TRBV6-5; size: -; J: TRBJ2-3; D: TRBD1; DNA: TGTGCCAGCAGTTCCCTGGGTAGGGGGCGGAAAGATACGCAGTATTTT; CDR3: CASSSLGRGRKDTQYF
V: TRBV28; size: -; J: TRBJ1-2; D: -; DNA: TGTGCCAGCAGTCCCCTTCGGGATGGCTACACCTTC; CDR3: CASSPLRDGYTF
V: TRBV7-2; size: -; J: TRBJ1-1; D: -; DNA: TGTGCCAGCAGCATCCCGGGGGGGCTTGAAGCTTTCTTT; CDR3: CASSIPGGLEAFF
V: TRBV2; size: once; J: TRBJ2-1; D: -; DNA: TGTGCCAGCAGTAGATCCCGGCTAGCTCTTTTGGATGAGCAGTTCTTC; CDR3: CASSRSRLALLDEQFF
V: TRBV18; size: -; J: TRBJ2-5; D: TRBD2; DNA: TGTGCCAGCTCATCCCCGGGACTAGCGGAGGAGACCCAGTACTTC; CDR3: CASSSPGLAEETQYF
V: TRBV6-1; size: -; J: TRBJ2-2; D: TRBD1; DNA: TGTGCCAGCCTGGGACAGGGGGCTGAGGAGCTGTTTTTT; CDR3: CASLGQGAEELFF
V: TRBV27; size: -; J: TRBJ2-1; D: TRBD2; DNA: TGTGCCAGCAGTTTAAAACTAGCGGTATCATACAATGAGCAGTTCTTC; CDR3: CASSLKLAVSYNEQFF
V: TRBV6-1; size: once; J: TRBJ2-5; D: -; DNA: TGTGCCAGCAGTGAAGGCGGGGGCGGGGAGACCCAGTACTTC; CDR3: CASSEGGGGETQYF
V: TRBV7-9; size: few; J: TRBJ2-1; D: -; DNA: TGTGCCAGCACCCGCGGAAATGAGCAGTTCTTC; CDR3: CASTRGNEQFF
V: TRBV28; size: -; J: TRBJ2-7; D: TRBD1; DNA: TGTGCCAGCAGTTTATCAGGGACAGCCGGCTACGAGCAGTACTTC; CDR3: CASSLSGTAGYEQYF